Reported below is one T cell receptor (beta chain). The record originates from a study of blood T cell repertoires in COVID-19. The germline gives CDR1 LNHNV, CDR2 YYDKDF (reference sequence). V was pared by 5 bases and J by 8 bases, with 10 bases of the junction left unmatched. The CDR3 runs 14 residues. The protocol was immunoSEQ multiplex PCR, while the TCRdb copy is restricted to in-frame clones and leaves out a portion. The sample shows some 460,000 clones, about nine tenths of them seen only once. V gene TRBV15 combines with J gene TRBJ2-7, with 9 bases fitting TRBD2. The sequenced sample consisted of PBMCs or T cells enriched from blood (not recorded which). The sequence was collected from a woman aged 18-35 years who had recovered from COVID-19. In DNA form, the CDR3 reads TGTGCCACCAGCCCGCGGGGGGGCCAAGTCAAGCAGTACTTC. Protein: CATSPRGGQVKQYF.